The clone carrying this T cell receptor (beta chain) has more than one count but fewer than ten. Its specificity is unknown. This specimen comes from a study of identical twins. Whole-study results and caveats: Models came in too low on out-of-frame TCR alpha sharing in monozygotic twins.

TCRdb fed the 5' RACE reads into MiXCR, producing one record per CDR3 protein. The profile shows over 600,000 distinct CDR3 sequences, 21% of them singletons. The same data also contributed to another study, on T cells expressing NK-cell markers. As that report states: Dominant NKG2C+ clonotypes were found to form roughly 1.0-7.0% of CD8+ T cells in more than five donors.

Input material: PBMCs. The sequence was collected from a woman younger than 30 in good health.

CDR3 sequence reads: CSAKSDQETQYF. CDR3 sequence (DNA): TGCAGTGCTAAGTCAGATCAAGAGACCCAGTACTTC. The chain is built from TRBV20-1 and TRBJ2-5; D is uncertain. Deletions cut 4 bases from V and 2 bases from J, with 8 bases between. Germline CDR1 DFQATT, CDR2 SNEGSKA (reference sequence). This CDR3 has 12 amino acids.